These T cell receptor beta chains were read from a single sample in a study of Ad26.COV2.S vaccination and SARS-CoV-2 variants. The data were produced by immunoSEQ multiplex PCR, yet TCRdb's version contains in-frame clones alone and is incomplete. The data show some 350,000 clones, about 90% seen once. Sample: peripheral blood, taken after recovery from COVID-19. The receptors were gathered from a human donor who had recovered from COVID-19. Each CDR3 is given without its conserved first and last residue.

CDR3: ASSLGVDTEAF; J: TRBJ1-1; V: TRBV5-1
CDR3: ASSQDYSYNEKLF; J: TRBJ1-4; V: TRBV4-3
CDR3: ASSIVATGVEAF; J: TRBJ1-1; V: TRBV19
CDR3: ASSPPLHLLEQY; J: TRBJ2-7; V: TRBV18
CDR3: ASSPGTKQETQY; J: TRBJ2-5; V: TRBV11-2
CDR3: AIGGQPLNTEAF; J: TRBJ1-1; V: TRBV10-3
CDR3: ASSLSGGITDTQY; J: TRBJ2-3; V: TRBV7-3
CDR3: ASSSNRVAGELF; J: TRBJ2-2; V: TRBV11-2
CDR3: ASSAEQRTEAF; J: TRBJ1-1; V: TRBV9
CDR3: ASRLQVPDTQY; J: TRBJ2-3; V: TRBV12-3/TRBV12-4
CDR3: ASSDNRVEEKLF; J: TRBJ1-4; V: TRBV10-2
CDR3: ASGRGSGGYT; J: TRBJ1-2; V: TRBV12-5
CDR3: ASSPEWDTNSPLH; J: TRBJ1-6; V: TRBV27
CDR3: ASSFAQGHSYEQY; J: TRBJ2-7; V: TRBV11-2